The 29 T cell receptor beta chains in this list originate from one sample, sequenced in a study of blood T cell repertoires in COVID-19. Profiling relied on immunoSEQ multiplex PCR, and the TCRdb table lists in-frame clones only, not all of them. The sample yields about half a million clones, 89% seen once. The sequenced sample was peripheral blood. The receptor source for this set is a man younger than 35 with COVID-19, enrolled during active disease.

The chain has TRBV3-1 (or the pseudogene TRBV3-2) and TRBJ2-5; 7 nucleotides align to TRBD2. The CDR3 consists of 14 residues. Germline loops: CDR1 LGHDT, CDR2 YNNKEL (reference sequence). The V gene end was trimmed by 4 bases and the J gene end by 6 bases; junction bases not matched to a gene: 8. In nucleotides, the CDR3 is TGTGCCAGCAGCCTCTTTAGCGGGTTGAAGACCCAGTACTTC. This codes for CASSLFSGLKTQYF.

The chain combines TRBV4-2 with TRBJ1-5, with 8 bases matching TRBD1. V gave up 4 bases and J gave up 3 bases; unmatched junction bases: 8. Germline lookup yields CDR1 LGHNA and CDR2 YNFKEQ. This CDR3 contains 16 residues. The CDR3 DNA follows: TGTGCCAGCAGCCGCCAACAGGGGGAGGACAATCAGCCCCAGCATTTT. This sequence encodes CASSRQQGEDNQPQHF.

CDR3: CASSFTSGHGGNEQFF. CDR3 bases: TGTGCCAGCAGCTTCACTAGCGGCCACGGGGGCAATGAGCAGTTCTTC. The chain carries TRBV7-2 and TRBJ2-1; 8 nucleotides match TRBD2. The germline gives CDR1 SGHTA, CDR2 FQGNSA. The junction had 10 bases not matched to a gene; V was cut back by 3 bases and J by 6 bases. The CDR3 is made up of 16 amino acids.

This chain joins TRBV7-8 and TRBJ2-7; D might be TRBD2 (5 bases). The V end lost 0 bases, the J end lost 6 bases, and 9 bases lay between the germline ends. Per the germline V gene, CDR1 is SGHVS and CDR2 is FQNEAQ. The CDR3 has 13 amino acids. The CDR3 loop is CASSLAGDLEQYF. For the CDR3, the DNA is TGTGCCAGCAGCTTAGCGGGAGATCTCGAGCAGTACTTC.

The J gene is TRBJ1-2, the V gene TRBV11-3; 10 bases align to TRBD1. The CDR3 length is 18 residues. Trimming took 8 bases from V and 4 from J; bases not matched to a gene: 19. Germline V lookup: CDR1 SGHNT, CDR2 YENEEA. CDR3 in DNA: TGTGCCAGCCACCGGCGGGGGACAGGGGTACCTACCTCCTATGGCTACACCTTC. Protein: CASHRRGTGVPTSYGYTF.

The rearrangement links TRBV19 to TRBJ2-7, with 8 nucleotides matching TRBD1. V was pared by 6 bases and J by 3 bases, with 22 bases of the junction left unmatched. Germline V CDR1 and CDR2: LNHDA, SQIVND (reference sequence). The CDR3 runs to 19 residues. The CDR3 here is CASSSDRERNAFDRYEQYF. CDR3 nucleotide sequence: TGTGCCAGTAGCTCGGACAGGGAAAGAAATGCCTTCGATCGCTACGAGCAGTACTTC.

There are a few counts of this clone. The chain uses TRBV19 and TRBJ2-2; tentatively, D is TRBD2 (6 bases). Trimming pared 2 bases from V and 6 bases from J, leaving 16 bases between. The CDR3 has 16 residues. Per the germline V gene, CDR1 is LNHDA and CDR2 is SQIVND (reference sequence). CDR3: CASSIRSSGAPGELFF. CDR3 coding DNA: TGTGCCAGTAGTATAAGAAGTAGCGGAGCGCCCGGGGAGCTGTTTTTT.

The gene calls are TRBV21-1 and TRBJ2-5; the listed D gene, TRBD1, was not tested against the DNA. TRBV21-1 is a pseudogene locus. This CDR3 spans 14 amino acids. The CDR3, as DNA: TGTGCCAGCTGGTCCCGACAGCCTAGGGGGACCCAGTACTTC. Its protein is CASWSRQPRGTQYF.

J is TRBJ1-2 and V is TRBV11-2; D not resolved. Germline V CDR1 and CDR2: SGHAT, FQNNGV. V lost 1 base, J lost 8 bases, and 14 bases lay in between. The CDR3 contains 14 residues. CDR3 nucleotide sequence: TGTGCCAGCAGCTTAGGTCTAACGCCGCGAGGCTACACCTTC. This sequence encodes CASSLGLTPRGYTF.

This chain joins TRBV5-1 and TRBJ1-4, with D hard to call. CDR3 length: 16 residues. Germline lookup yields CDR1 SGHRS and CDR2 YFSETQ. V shed 0 bases and J shed 0 bases, with 9 bases lying between them. The CDR3 reads CASSLGFQATNEKLFF. CDR3 DNA: TGCGCCAGCAGCTTGGGTTTTCAGGCAACTAATGAAAAACTGTTTTTT.

The chain is built from TRBV27 and TRBJ1-4; 8 positions agree with TRBD1. Germline V gene lookup returns CDR1 MNHEY and CDR2 SMNVEV (reference sequence). With 5 bases clipped from V and 6 bases from J, the junction kept 5 bases outside the gene matches. This CDR3 comprises 14 residues. The CDR3 sequence: CASSATGGYEKLFF. The DNA for the CDR3 is TGTGCCAGCAGTGCAACAGGGGGGTATGAAAAACTGTTTTTT.

Details on this clone: Other DNA sequences in this sample translate to the same CDR3. For the CDR3, the DNA is TGTGCCAGCAGTGTACAGGGTTACGAGCAGTACTTC. As protein: CASSVQGYEQYF. The rearrangement links TRBV2 to TRBJ2-7; TRBD1 is a possible D gene (6 bases). This CDR3 region has 12 residues. V was clipped by 4 bases and J by 4 bases, with 8 bases between them. CDR1 and CDR2 (germline): SNHLY, FYNNEI.

J is TRBJ2-7 and V is TRBV6-5; maybe TRBD1 (7 bases). Germline V CDR1 and CDR2: MNHEY, SVGAGI. Trimming stripped 8 bases from V and 7 bases from J, with 15 bases between. This CDR3 contains 12 residues. CDR3 sequence: CASRGTAGEQYF. DNA for the CDR3: TGTGCCAGCCGCGGGACAGCGGGTGAGCAGTACTTC.

CDR3 bases: TGTGCCAGCAGCTTAGAGACAGAAAACTATGGCTACACCTTC. Protein: CASSLETENYGYTF. The chain employs TRBV7-9 and TRBJ1-2, with a possible D match to TRBD1 (5 bases). The CDR3 totals 14 residues. Germline V lookup: CDR1 SEHNR, CDR2 FQNEAQ (reference sequence). Trimming removed 1 base at V and 2 bases at J, with 8 bases between.

The J gene is TRBJ2-3, the V gene TRBV18, with TRBD2 matching 8 bases. V trimming: 8 bases; J trimming: 10 bases; junction bases outside the gene matches: 8. The CDR3 consists of 12 residues. The V gene's germline CDR1 is KGHSH and CDR2 LQKENI. The CDR3 DNA reads TGTGCCAGCGAACGGGAGGGGTCCCCGCAGTATTTT. This encodes CASEREGSPQYF.

The chain links TRBV24-1 to TRBJ1-5, with D possibly matching TRBD1 (5 bases). This CDR3 has 17 residues. V lost 4 bases to trimming and J lost 3 bases, with 18 bases between them. CDR1 and CDR2 (germline): KGHDR, SFDVKD. CDR3 nucleotide sequence: TGTGCCACCAGTGACCTTACCTGGGGAGGGGTCAATCAGCCCCAGCATTTT. Its translation is CATSDLTWGGVNQPQHF.

The J gene is TRBJ2-1, the V gene TRBV14, with D tentatively TRBD1 (5 bases). Germline CDR1 is SGHDN and CDR2 is FVKESK. The germline V and J ends were trimmed by 0 bases and 8 bases, with 11 bases remaining between them. The CDR3 spans 14 residues. The CDR3 DNA sequence: TGTGCCAGCAGCCAAGACAGGGATCTCTATGAGCAGTTCTTC. Its protein product is CASSQDRDLYEQFF.

As to this clone: Within the sample, other DNA sequences also encode this same CDR3. The chain is built from TRBV11-3 and TRBJ2-3; 12 bases match TRBD2. The CDR3 consists of 16 residues. With 5 bases clipped from V and 3 bases from J, the junction kept 6 bases outside the gene matches. Germline CDR1 SGHNT, CDR2 YENEEA. CDR3 coding DNA: TGTGCCAGCAGCCCCCGACTAGCGGGAGTGACAGATACGCAGTATTTT. Translated, it gives CASSPRLAGVTDTQYF.

This sequence joins TRBV19 and TRBJ2-1, with 8 bases lining up with TRBD1. Germline V lookup: CDR1 LNHDA, CDR2 SQIVND (reference sequence). The CDR3 runs 17 residues. V lost 3 bases and J lost 0; bases outside the gene matches: 7. CDR3 region: CASSIGRGPSSYNEQFF. The CDR3 region has the DNA TGTGCCAGTAGTATCGGCAGGGGGCCTAGCTCCTACAATGAGCAGTTCTTC.

The chain has TRBV7-6 and TRBJ2-7; 13 nucleotides line up with TRBD2. Germline V gene lookup returns CDR1 SGHVS and CDR2 FNYEAQ. The CDR3 covers 15 residues. The V segment lost 1 base and the J segment 5 bases; nucleotides outside the gene matches: 2. For the CDR3, the DNA is TGTGCCAGCAGCTTAGGACTAGCGGGAGGCCACGAGCAGTACTTC. It is translated as CASSLGLAGGHEQYF.

The rearrangement uses TRBV5-4 and TRBJ2-1; TRBD2 aligns across 12 bases. CDR3 length equals 14 residues. V shed 4 bases, J shed 9 bases, and the junction held 5 bases outside the gene matches. Germline CDR1 is SGHNT and CDR2 is YYREEE (reference sequence). CDR3 bases: TGTGCCAGCAGCCTGACTAGCGGGGGTGGTGAGCAGTTCTTC. It is translated as CASSLTSGGGEQFF.

This chain links TRBV4-1 with TRBJ1-5, with D unresolved. V was cut by 1 base and J by 9 bases, with 16 bases left in between. Germline V lookup: CDR1 MGHRA, CDR2 YSYEKL. The CDR3 consists of 15 residues. The CDR3 bases are TGCGCCAGCAGCCAAGTCCGAGGTAATGGATCGCCCCAGCATTTT. It encodes CASSQVRGNGSPQHF.

The chain uses TRBV27 and TRBJ2-3; 13 bases line up with TRBD2. In germline, CDR1 is MNHEY, CDR2 SMNVEV (reference sequence). The ends lost 6 bases at V and 9 bases at J; junction bases unmatched: 21. The CDR3 loop spans 19 amino acids. Here the CDR3 reads CASSRTGGTSGIPPLTQYF. The CDR3 region has the DNA TGTGCCAGCAGCCGAACCGGCGGGACTAGCGGGATTCCGCCTTTGACGCAGTATTTT.

In this sample, this clone turned up once. V gene TRBV7-6 combines with J gene TRBJ2-7, with 8 positions matching TRBD1. CDR1 SGHVS and CDR2 FNYEAQ come from the germline V gene. This CDR3 has 16 residues. V shed 4 bases, J shed 4 bases, and the junction held 12 bases outside the gene matches. The CDR3 DNA is TGTGCCAGCAGCTCCCCCCGACAGGGGAACCCTTACGAGCAGTACTTC. Translating it yields CASSSPRQGNPYEQYF.

This rearrangement joins TRBV3-1 (or the pseudogene TRBV3-2) to TRBJ1-2; D might be TRBD1 (5 bases). Germline assignment: CDR1 LGHDT and CDR2 YNNKEL (reference sequence). The CDR3 spans 14 residues. The ends were cut back, 4 bases at V and 5 bases at J, with 14 bases in the middle. CDR3 in amino acids: CASSLTGTPYGYTF. The CDR3, as DNA: TGTGCCAGCAGCCTAACCGGGACTCCATATGGCTACACCTTC.

The CDR3 reads CASTYKTGNGYTF. In DNA form, the CDR3 reads TGTGCCAGCACGTACAAGACAGGGAATGGCTACACCTTC. The gene calls are TRBV27 and TRBJ1-2; 7 nucleotides agree with TRBD1. V lost 7 bases and J lost 6; bases outside the gene matches: 8. The CDR3 spans 13 residues. Germline V lookup: CDR1 MNHEY, CDR2 SMNVEV (reference sequence).

In its sample, this clone was seen a few times. J is TRBJ2-2 and V is TRBV7-8; 8 bases agree with TRBD2. The CDR3 spans 16 residues. Germline CDR1 SGHVS, CDR2 FQNEAQ. J was trimmed by 10 bases and V by 2 bases; bases with no gene match: 12. CDR3 sequence reads: CASSLNGGEVVEELFF. The CDR3 nucleotides are TGTGCCAGCAGCTTAAACGGGGGGGAGGTCGTCGAGGAGCTGTTTTTT. Supplemented by reference TRBV7-8 and TRBJ2-2, the full variable domain reads GAGVSQSPRYKVAKRGQDVALRCDPISGHVSLFWYQQALGQGPEFLTYFQNEAQLDKSGLPSDRFFAERPEGSVSTLKIQRTQQEDSAVYLCASSLNGGEVVEELFFGEGSRLTVL.

The rearrangement joins TRBV6-5 to TRBJ1-2; maybe TRBD1 (5 bases). CDR1 and CDR2 (germline): MNHEY, SVGAGI. The V end lost 6 bases, the J end lost 3 bases, and 14 bases lay between the germline ends. This CDR3 has 14 amino acids. The CDR3 region has the DNA TGTGCCAGCAGCCGCCCGGGGGGAGACTATGGCTACACCTTC. Its translation: CASSRPGGDYGYTF.

The CDR3 loop reads CASSEKTWYQETQYF. In DNA, the CDR3 is TGTGCCAGCAGTGAAAAGACATGGTACCAAGAGACCCAGTACTTC. The chain employs TRBV6-1 and TRBJ2-5, with D unresolved. The germline V and J ends were trimmed by 2 bases and 0 bases, with 10 bases remaining between them. The CDR3 is 15 residues long. Germline V gene sequence: CDR1 MNHNS, CDR2 SASEGT.